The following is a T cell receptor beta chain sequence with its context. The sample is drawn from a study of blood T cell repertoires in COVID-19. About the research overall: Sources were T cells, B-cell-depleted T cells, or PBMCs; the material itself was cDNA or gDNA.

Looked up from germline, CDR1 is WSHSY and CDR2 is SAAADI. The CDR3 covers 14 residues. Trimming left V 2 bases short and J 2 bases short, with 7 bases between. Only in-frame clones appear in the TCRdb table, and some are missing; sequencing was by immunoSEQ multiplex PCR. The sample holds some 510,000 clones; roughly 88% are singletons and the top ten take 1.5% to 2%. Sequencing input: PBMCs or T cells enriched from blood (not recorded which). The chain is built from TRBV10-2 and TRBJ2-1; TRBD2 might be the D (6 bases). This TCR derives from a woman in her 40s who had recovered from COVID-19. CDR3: CASSETGAYNEQFF. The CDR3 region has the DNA TGCGCCAGCAGTGAGACGGGAGCCTACAATGAGCAGTTCTTC.